Shown below are 18 T cell receptor beta chains from a single sample sequenced in a study of shared clonotypes between healthy human individuals. Using immunoSEQ multiplex PCR, the repertoire was profiled, and TCRdb retains in-frame clones only, with some absent. The data hold about 490,000 clones, with less than 80% observed a single time. Sequencing was performed on PBMCs. The origin of the receptors is a middle-aged woman in good health. Some clones in this sample may be carry-over from other donors' samples.

The chain joins TRBV9 to TRBJ2-2; TRBD1 is a possible D gene (6 bases). CDR1 SGDLS and CDR2 YYNGEE come from the germline V gene. Trimming stripped 1 base from V and 0 bases from J, with 10 bases between. This CDR3 has 16 amino acids. CDR3 residues: CASSVTAGANTGELFF. The CDR3 DNA is TGTGCCAGCAGCGTAACGGCAGGGGCGAACACCGGGGAGCTGTTTTTT.

This chain uses TRBV4-2 with TRBJ1-1; the D gene is possibly TRBD1 (5 bases). This CDR3 contains 13 residues. Trimming removed 5 bases from V and 6 bases from J, with 13 bases in between. Per the germline V gene, CDR1 is LGHNA and CDR2 is YNFKEQ. CDR3 in DNA: TGTGCCAGCAGCTTGGGGGGTCGCCCTGAAGCTTTCTTT. Its translation: CASSLGGRPEAFF.

This clone was seen ten or more times. This rearrangement joins TRBV5-1 to TRBJ1-2; 12 positions match TRBD1. With 0 bases clipped from V and 5 bases from J, the junction kept 8 bases outside the gene matches. This CDR3 has 17 residues. Per germline, CDR1 SGHRS and CDR2 YFSETQ. The CDR3 bases are TGCGCCAGCAGCTTGGAGGGGACAGGGGGCACATCATATGGCTACACCTTC. This codes for CASSLEGTGGTSYGYTF.

The chain combines TRBV11-2 with TRBJ1-1; D is undetermined. The germline gives CDR1 SGHAT, CDR2 FQNNGV. This CDR3 has 12 residues. Trimming pared 3 bases from V and 3 bases from J, leaving 5 bases between. Here the CDR3 DNA reads TGTGCCAGCAGCTTTGGGGACACTGAAGCTTTCTTT. It translates to CASSFGDTEAFF. Looking up the rest from reference TRBV11-2 and TRBJ1-1 gives the full variable domain: EAGVAQSPRYKIIEKRQSVAFWCNPISGHATLYWYQQILGQGPKLLIQFQNNGVVDDSQLPKDRFSAERLKGVDSTLKIQPAKLEDSAVYLCASSFGDTEAFFGQGTRLTVV.

J is TRBJ2-5 and V is TRBV28; TRBD1 might be the D (6 bases). V gave up 2 bases and J gave up 2 bases, with 15 bases separating them. Germline CDR1 reads MDHEN; CDR2 reads SYDVKM. CDR3 length: 16 residues. CDR3 nucleotide sequence: TGTGCCAGCAGTTTACGCCGGGACACTAATCAAGAGACCCAGTACTTC. As protein: CASSLRRDTNQETQYF.

This chain joins TRBV10-2 and TRBJ2-7; a weak D match, TRBD1 (6 bases). Trimming took 6 bases from V and 3 from J, leaving 12 bases between them. CDR3 length: 13 residues. CDR1 WSHSY and CDR2 SAAADI come from the germline V gene. CDR3 loop: CASRLGQNYEQYF. CDR3 in DNA: TGCGCCAGCAGGCTAGGACAGAACTACGAGCAGTACTTC.

The chain couples TRBV28 to TRBJ2-3, with TRBD2 matching over 7 bases. The germline gives CDR1 MDHEN, CDR2 SYDVKM. The CDR3 totals 15 residues. J gave up 1 base and V 3 bases, and 4 bases lay outside the gene matches. This chain's CDR3 is CASSFKRGRTDTQYF. The CDR3, as DNA: TGTGCCAGCAGTTTTAAGCGGGGCCGCACAGATACGCAGTATTTT. Supplemented by reference TRBV28 and TRBJ2-3, the full variable domain reads DVKVTQSSRYLVKRTGEKVFLECVQDMDHENMFWYRQDPGLGLRLIYFSYDVKMKEKGDIPEGYSVSREKKERFSLILESASTNQTSMYLCASSFKRGRTDTQYFGPGTRLTVL.

The chain carries TRBV7-3 and TRBJ1-1; D is undetermined. CDR3 length: 15 amino acids. Germline V gives CDR1 SGHTA, CDR2 FQGTGA. The germline V and J ends were trimmed by 5 bases and 0 bases, with 13 bases remaining between them. CDR3 DNA: TGTGCCAGCAGCGCCCTAATCCAACTGAACACTGAAGCTTTCTTT. This gives the protein CASSALIQLNTEAFF. The whole variable domain, filled in from reference TRBV7-3 and TRBJ1-1, reads GAGVSQTPSNKVTEKGKYVELRCDPISGHTALYWYRQSLGQGPEFLIYFQGTGAADDSGLPNDRFFAVRPEGSVSTLKIQRTERGDSAVYLCASSALIQLNTEAFFGQGTRLTVV.

This chain uses TRBV15 with TRBJ2-7, with unresolved D. Germline loops: CDR1 LNHNV, CDR2 YYDKDF (reference sequence). With 0 bases removed from V and 4 bases from J, the gap between germline ends came to 13 bases. The CDR3 runs to 15 residues. The CDR3 here is CATSRDGSSLYEQYF. The CDR3 coding sequence is TGTGCCACCAGCAGAGATGGGTCCTCTCTATACGAGCAGTACTTC.

In its sample, this clone was seen many times. This chain links TRBV2 with TRBJ2-7; a weak D match, TRBD1 (6 bases). The V and J ends lost 4 bases and 6 bases respectively, with 13 bases between them. The length of the CDR3 is 13 residues. Per germline, CDR1 SNHLY and CDR2 FYNNEI. As DNA, the CDR3 is TGTGCCAGCAGTGTTACAGGGAACGGCGAGCAGTACTTC. Translated, it gives CASSVTGNGEQYF.

This clone has at least ten counts. The CDR3 reads CASSSAVEQYF. The CDR3 DNA reads TGTGCCAGCAGTTCCGCGGTCGAGCAGTACTTC. The chain employs TRBV28 and TRBJ2-7; D is undetermined. The CDR3 extends over 11 amino acids. V gave up 4 bases and J gave up 6 bases, with 7 bases separating them. Germline-derived CDR1 and CDR2 are MDHEN and SYDVKM.

The gene calls are TRBV7-2 and TRBJ1-1, with no clear D. The CDR3 has 13 residues. V lost 5 bases and J lost 6, with 13 bases in between. Germline CDR1 is SGHTA and CDR2 is FQGNSA. This CDR3 reads CASSLDRTSEAFF. The CDR3, as DNA: TGTGCCAGCAGCCTCGACCGTACCTCTGAAGCTTTCTTT.

The rearrangement uses TRBV30 and TRBJ1-2; tentative D call: TRBD1 (6 bases). The V gene lost 2 bases and the J gene lost 0 bases, with 19 bases spanning the gap. The germline V gene has CDR1 GTSNPN and CDR2 SVGIG (reference sequence). This CDR3 contains 17 residues. The CDR3 nucleotides read TGTGCCTGGAGTCCAAGGGCCGGGGGCAGTTCTAACTATGGCTACACCTTC. Its protein product is CAWSPRAGGSSNYGYTF.

A few counts support this clone. The chain couples TRBV6-1 to TRBJ1-3; no reliable D call. CDR1 is MNHNS, CDR2 SASEGT, per germline. V was pared by 5 bases and J by 4 bases, with 12 bases between. This CDR3 has 14 amino acids. CDR3 region: CASSINRLGNTIYF. In DNA form, the CDR3 reads TGTGCCAGCAGTATCAATCGATTGGGAAACACCATATATTTT.

The gene calls are TRBV5-1 and TRBJ2-7; 8 positions match TRBD2. The germline CDR1 and CDR2 sequences are SGHRS and YFSETQ. Trimming took 4 bases from V and 1 from J; bases not matched to a gene: 22. The CDR3 length is 20 residues. The CDR3 DNA is TGCGCCAGCAGCATGAGGGAGGCGGGGGGAGCGGGAGAGGAGTCCTACGAGCAGTACTTC. Translating gives CASSMREAGGAGEESYEQYF.

This chain uses TRBV18 with TRBJ2-2; 9 nucleotides agree with TRBD2. The V segment lost 1 base and the J segment 5 bases; nucleotides outside the gene matches: 11. CDR1 and CDR2 (germline): KGHSH, LQKENI. CDR3 length: 18 residues. The CDR3 region has the DNA TGTGCCAGCTCACCACGTACGCGGGAGGGCCCCACGACCGGGGAGCTGTTTTTT. Protein sequence: CASSPRTREGPTTGELFF.

The rearrangement links TRBV28 to TRBJ1-1; 7 bases agree with TRBD1. J lost 7 bases, V lost 2 bases, and 16 bases had no gene match. This CDR3 contains 17 residues. CDR1 is MDHEN, CDR2 SYDVKM, per germline. CDR3 coding DNA: TGTGCCAGCAGTTTACTCCCTGGCCGACAGGGAGGGTTTGAAGCTTTCTTT. Translating it yields CASSLLPGRQGGFEAFF. Drawing the rest from reference TRBV28 and TRBJ1-1, the complete variable domain is DVKVTQSSRYLVKRTGEKVFLECVQDMDHENMFWYRQDPGLGLRLIYFSYDVKMKEKGDIPEGYSVSREKKERFSLILESASTNQTSMYLCASSLLPGRQGGFEAFFGQGTRLTVV.

The chain links TRBV6-6 to TRBJ2-7; 8 positions agree with TRBD1. The CDR3 is 13 amino acids. Germline CDR1 reads MNHNY; CDR2 reads SVGAGI (reference sequence). Trimming took 10 bases from V and 2 from J; bases not matched to a gene: 7. The CDR3 sequence: CATSRDRTYEQYF. CDR3 in DNA: TGTGCCACCTCCCGGGACAGGACCTACGAGCAGTACTTC.